This is a list of T cell receptor beta chains from one sample in a study of T cells after yellow fever vaccination. MiXCR, applied by TCRdb to the 5' RACE reads, yields one record per CDR3 protein. The sample contains about 340,000 distinct CDR3 sequences, roughly 9.4% of which appear only once. The specimen comprised PBMCs, sampled on the day of the first yellow fever vaccination. Receptors originate from a man aged 18 to 29 who received the YFV17D yellow fever vaccine. Each CDR3 is given with its conserved first and last residue. D genes are given only for firm matches. Not every row has a clone size; where given, it reads once, few, many or a size class.

D	J	V	size	DNA	CDR3
NA	TRBJ2-3	TRBV20-1	once	TGCTGTGCTATGGATCCCGGGACATTACGCACAGATACGCAGTATTTT	CCAMDPGTLRTDTQYF
NA	TRBJ2-3	TRBV18	few	TGTGCCAGCTCCCCAGATCAGGCCCTTCAGACCGAAGACACAGATACGCAGTATTTT	CASSPDQALQTEDTDTQYF
TRBD1	TRBJ2-2	TRBV10-3	few	TGTGCCATCAGTGAGCTGGCAGGGGGTAGCGGGGAGCTGTTTTTT	CAISELAGGSGELFF
TRBD2	TRBJ2-7	TRBV5-4	few	TGTGCCAGCAGCTTTAGCGGGGCGGCCTCCTACGAGCAGTACTTC	CASSFSGAASYEQYF
NA	TRBJ2-5	TRBV5-1	NA	TGCGCCAGCAGCTTGGGGGAGCTTCAAGAGACCCAGTACTTC	CASSLGELQETQYF
NA	TRBJ2-3	TRBV20-1	few	TGCAGTGCCCCGGACTACACAGATACGCAGTATTTT	CSAPDYTDTQYF
NA	TRBJ2-1	TRBV12-3/TRBV12-4	many	TGTGCCGGAGTTAGGCGCCCCGAAATCGAGCAGTTCTTC	CAGVRRPEIEQFF
NA	TRBJ1-1	TRBV5-1	NA	TGCGCCAGCAGCTTGGGGGCTCTTATGAACACTGAAGCTTTCTTT	CASSLGALMNTEAFF
NA	TRBJ2-3	TRBV11-2	NA	TGTGCCAGCAGCTTAAACGCAGGGGACACAGATACGCAGTATTTT	CASSLNAGDTDTQYF
TRBD2	TRBJ2-1	TRBV27	few	TGTGCCAGCAGCTCTAGCGGGGCCTTCAATGAGCAGTTCTTC	CASSSSGAFNEQFF
TRBD1	TRBJ1-2	TRBV15	few	TGTGCCACCAGCAGGCGGTGGGACAGGGGCCTTAACTATGGCTACACCTTC	CATSRRWDRGLNYGYTF
NA	TRBJ1-2	TRBV28	few	TGTGCCAGCAGTTTTGGGAGCAGTATTAACTATGGCTACACCTTC	CASSFGSSINYGYTF
NA	TRBJ1-3	TRBV6-1	NA	TGTGCCAGCTTTCCCGCACCGGGGAATGGAAACACCATATATTTT	CASFPAPGNGNTIYF
NA	TRBJ2-1	TRBV12-3/TRBV12-4	NA	TGTGCCAGCAGTTTAGGGGGAAAGGACAATGAGCAGTTCTTC	CASSLGGKDNEQFF
TRBD2	TRBJ2-1	TRBV5-1	NA	TGCGCCAGCAGCTTAGGTAGCGGGGTAGCCTACAATGAGCAGTTCTTC	CASSLGSGVAYNEQFF
NA	TRBJ2-3	TRBV5-1	NA	TGCGCCAGCCGGGCCGAACCGCTACATACGCAGTATTTT	CASRAEPLHTQYF
TRBD1	TRBJ2-5	TRBV6-5	NA	TGTGCCAGCAGTTCCAGAGGGACAGGGGGCGGAAGGGGGGAGACCCAGTACTTC	CASSSRGTGGGRGETQYF
TRBD1	TRBJ1-1	TRBV5-4	few	TGTGCCAGCAGCGCCGCCGGGACAGGGGGCACGAGTGCTTTCTTT	CASSAAGTGGTSAFF
NA	TRBJ1-4	TRBV7-2	few	TGTGCCAGCAGCTTAGCGTCGGGATGGGGTGAAAAACTGTTTTTT	CASSLASGWGEKLFF
NA	TRBJ2-3	TRBV5-4	NA	TGTGCCAGCAGCTTGGGGGGGACCCACACAGATACGCAGTATTTT	CASSLGGTHTDTQYF
TRBD2	TRBJ2-5	TRBV5-1	NA	TGCGCCAGCAGCTTGTCGGGGGGGCAGGAGGAGACCCAGTACTTC	CASSLSGGQEETQYF
NA	TRBJ2-7	TRBV29-1	NA	TGCAGCGTCCAAGGGGGGCGCGCACCCCACACCTCCTACGAGCAGTACTTC	CSVQGGRAPHTSYEQYF
NA	TRBJ2-7	TRBV5-6	NA	TGTGCCAGCAGCTTGGTGTTGGCAGGGGATTATATGGGCGAGCAGTACTTC	CASSLVLAGDYMGEQYF
TRBD2	TRBJ2-7	TRBV4-1	NA	TGCGCCAGCAGCCCCCCCGGGGGACTAGCGGGGGGACTCGACTACGAGCAGTACTTC	CASSPPGGLAGGLDYEQYF
TRBD1	TRBJ2-3	TRBV5-1	NA	TGCGCCAGCAGCTCCGGGACAGTGGTAACAGATACGCAGTATTTT	CASSSGTVVTDTQYF
NA	TRBJ1-2	TRBV29-1	NA	TGCAGCGTTGTAGGGGGAGGCTATGGCTACACCTTC	CSVVGGGYGYTF
TRBD2	TRBJ2-1	TRBV7-2	NA	TGTGCCAGCAGCCAGTTTAGCGGGCTGTACAATGAGCAGTTCTTC	CASSQFSGLYNEQFF
NA	TRBJ2-6	TRBV5-6	few	TGTGCCAGCAGCTTCGACTCTCCAGTCTCTGGGGCCAACGTCCTGACTTTC	CASSFDSPVSGANVLTF
NA	TRBJ2-2	TRBV6-4	few	TGTGCCAGCAGTGCGGGCCCTGGCACCGGGGAGCTGTTTTTT	CASSAGPGTGELFF
TRBD1	TRBJ1-1	TRBV3-1	NA	TGTGCCAGCACCCCGGACAGGGGAGGGTCTGAAGCTTTCTTT	CASTPDRGGSEAFF
NA	TRBJ2-1	TRBV7-6	few	TGTGCCAGCAGCCCAACCAGCTTGACGGGGGACAATGAGCAGTTCTTC	CASSPTSLTGDNEQFF
NA	TRBJ2-1	TRBV5-1	many	TGCGCCAGCAGCTCGCCCACGATGGGGACCGATCGGGATGAGCAGTTCTTC	CASSSPTMGTDRDEQFF
NA	TRBJ2-2	TRBV6-2/TRBV6-3	NA	TGTGCCAGCGTCCGGCCCGGGGAGCTGTTTTTT	CASVRPGELFF
NA	TRBJ1-6	TRBV4-2	NA	TGTGCCAGCAGCCAAGATTCGGGGGGCTTTAACAATTCACCCCTCCACTTT	CASSQDSGGFNNSPLHF
TRBD1	TRBJ1-5	TRBV12-3/TRBV12-4	few	TGTGCCAGCAGTTTCGCCGGGACAGGGCCTAATCAGCCCCAGCATTTT	CASSFAGTGPNQPQHF
NA	TRBJ1-2	TRBV10-3	many	TGTGCCATCAGTGCAAACCAGGACAGCGGTCATGGCTACACCTTC	CAISANQDSGHGYTF
NA	TRBJ2-3	TRBV5-1	few	TGCGCCAGCAGCTTGGCGGTGGCGTTGACAGATACGCAGTATTTT	CASSLAVALTDTQYF
TRBD2	TRBJ2-7	TRBV10-2	NA	TGCGCCAGCAGTACTAGCGGGGGCTCCTACGAGCAGTACTTC	CASSTSGGSYEQYF
TRBD2	TRBJ2-3	TRBV28	NA	TGTGCCAGCAGTTTGGGAGCGGGGGGCGCCCCAGATACGCAGTATTTT	CASSLGAGGAPDTQYF
NA	TRBJ2-2	TRBV11-2	NA	TGTGCCAGCAGCTTAAGAGGCGGTAACACCGGGGAGCTGTTTTTT	CASSLRGGNTGELFF
TRBD2	TRBJ2-1	TRBV5-1	many	TGCGCCAGCAGCCACGGACTAGCGGGGGGGGACTACAATGAGCAGTTCTTC	CASSHGLAGGDYNEQFF
NA	TRBJ1-1	TRBV12-3/TRBV12-4	NA	TGTGCCAGCAGTTTTGATTCTGGGGGGCGGACTGAAGCTTTCTTT	CASSFDSGGRTEAFF
TRBD1	TRBJ1-5	TRBV29-1	NA	TGCAGCGCCCGGGACAGGTACAATCAGCCCCAGCATTTT	CSARDRYNQPQHF
NA	TRBJ2-3	TRBV6-1	few	TGTGCCAGCATCTCTCCGGGGGCCACAGATACGCAGTATTTT	CASISPGATDTQYF
NA	TRBJ2-3	TRBV5-4	few	TGTGCCAGCAGCTTGGATACGACTTCCACAGATACGCAGTATTTT	CASSLDTTSTDTQYF
TRBD1	TRBJ1-4	TRBV18	few	TGTGCCAGCTCACCAGTGGGACAGGGGATGACTAATGAAAAACTGTTTTTT	CASSPVGQGMTNEKLFF
TRBD1	TRBJ2-2	TRBV5-1	few	TGCGCCAGCAGCCTCCGACAGGGTACATTGGCCGGGGAGCTGTTTTTT	CASSLRQGTLAGELFF
NA	TRBJ1-2	TRBV2	few	TGTGCCAGCACGGGAGCTAACTATGGCTACACCTTC	CASTGANYGYTF
TRBD1	TRBJ1-5	TRBV4-3	NA	TGCGCCAGCAGCCCCCTGACAGGGCATGGACAGCCCCAGCATTTT	CASSPLTGHGQPQHF
NA	TRBJ2-3	TRBV20-1	few	TGCAGTGCTAGGGGCGAGGGACCAGATACGCAGTATTTT	CSARGEGPDTQYF
NA	TRBJ1-1	TRBV5-1	few	TGCGCCAGCAGCCCCGGAGGTCCGGGGTCGAACACTGAAGCTTTCTTT	CASSPGGPGSNTEAFF
NA	TRBJ2-2	TRBV4-3	many	TGCGCCAGCAGCCAAGTGGGGGGTAGCGGGGAGCTGTTTTTT	CASSQVGGSGELFF
NA	TRBJ1-2	TRBV9	NA	TGTGCCAGCAGCGGAGGGACCGTCCTTAACTATGGCTACACCTTC	CASSGGTVLNYGYTF
NA	TRBJ1-2	TRBV30	few	TGTGCCCGGGACCGAGGCCACTATGGCTACACCTTC	CARDRGHYGYTF
NA	TRBJ2-2	TRBV11-2	NA	TGTGCCAGCAGCTCTCACATCCTCCTGGCTAGGTTGGATACCGGGGAGCTGTTTTTT	CASSSHILLARLDTGELFF
NA	TRBJ1-5	TRBV10-3	few	TGTGCCATCAGTGAGTCGGAGGGGCCTCAGCCCCAGCATTTT	CAISESEGPQPQHF
NA	TRBJ2-7	TRBV19	NA	TGTGCCAGTAGTGGAGGGGGCGAGCAGTACTTC	CASSGGGEQYF
TRBD1	TRBJ2-1	TRBV7-7	NA	TGTGCTAGCAGCTTGACAGGGGGTAGTGAGCAGTTCTTC	CASSLTGGSEQFF
TRBD1	TRBJ1-3	TRBV7-2	NA	TGTGCCAGCAGCTTGATGACAGGGGGCTCTGGAAACACCATATATTTT	CASSLMTGGSGNTIYF